The 21 T cell receptor beta chains given below trace back to one sample, sequenced in a study of shared clonotypes between healthy human individuals. Libraries were prepared by immunoSEQ multiplex PCR; TCRdb keeps only in-frame clonotypes and omits some of them. The sample includes a few million clones, approximately 95% of them seen just once. Source material: naive CD4+ T cells from PBMCs. The sample's subset: CD45RA+ positively selected. Every receptor here comes from a young man in good health. Some clones in this sample may be carry-over from other donors' samples.

The chain has TRBV6-5 and TRBJ2-7; either TRBD1 or TRBD2 may fit D (5 bases each). V lost 7 bases and J lost 2, with 15 bases in between. This CDR3 has 14 amino acids. Germline loops: CDR1 MNHEY, CDR2 SVGAGI. The DNA for the CDR3 is TGTGCCAGCAAAGCCCGGGACGCACCCTACGAGCAGTACTTC. As protein: CASKARDAPYEQYF.

The V call is TRBV2, the J call TRBJ2-5; 14 bases are shared with TRBD2. Unmatched junction bases numbered 9, after V lost 9 bases and J lost 3 bases. The CDR3 has 16 residues. The V gene's germline CDR1 is SNHLY and CDR2 FYNNEI. The CDR3 is CAREVPGLAGEETQYF. The DNA for the CDR3 is TGTGCCAGAGAAGTACCGGGACTAGCGGGAGAAGAGACCCAGTACTTC.

The genes are TRBV27 and TRBJ2-1, with TRBD2 as a possible D gene (6 bases). Germline V CDR1 and CDR2: MNHEY, SMNVEV (reference sequence). The CDR3 is 14 amino acids. Trimming removed 3 bases from V and 3 bases from J, with 9 bases in between. The CDR3 reads CASSFSGDYNEQFF. The CDR3 nucleotides are TGTGCCAGCAGTTTTAGCGGAGACTACAATGAGCAGTTCTTC.

Of note for this clone: At the DNA level, this CDR3 is encoded by other sequences in the same sample as well. This chain uses TRBV28 with TRBJ2-7, with 8 bases identical to TRBD1. This CDR3 has 14 residues. Trimming took 5 bases from V and 2 from J; bases not matched to a gene: 5. In germline, CDR1 is MDHEN, CDR2 SYDVKM. The CDR3 coding sequence is TGTGCCAGCAGTCCCGGACAGGGCGCCTACGAGCAGTACTTC. The encoded protein is CASSPGQGAYEQYF.

J is TRBJ2-5 and V is TRBV7-3; 7 bases are shared with TRBD1. Germline lookup yields CDR1 SGHTA and CDR2 FQGTGA. This CDR3 region has 15 residues. The ends lost 5 bases at V and 5 bases at J; junction bases unmatched: 11. The CDR3, as DNA: TGTGCCAGCAGCCCAAGACAGGGTCCGGGCGAGACCCAGTACTTC. It yields the protein CASSPRQGPGETQYF.

A word on this clone: The same CDR3 is also encoded by other DNA sequences in this sample. The chain couples TRBV28 to TRBJ2-7; D is uncertain. V was cut by 4 bases and J by 2 bases, with 6 bases left in between. The CDR3 covers 12 residues. CDR1 and CDR2 from the germline V gene are MDHEN and SYDVKM. CDR3 coding DNA: TGTGCCAGCAGTTCACCTGCCTACGAGCAGTACTTC. This sequence encodes CASSSPAYEQYF.

This clone has more than one count but fewer than ten. V is TRBV6-1 and J is TRBJ2-7; 8 positions agree with TRBD2. V lost 7 bases and J lost 1; bases outside the gene matches: 9. The V gene's germline CDR1 is MNHNS and CDR2 SASEGT. This CDR3 spans 15 amino acids. In nucleotides, the CDR3 is TGTGCCAGCAAGAAAGCGGGAGAGGGGTCCTACGAGCAGTACTTC. Its protein is CASKKAGEGSYEQYF.

The count of this clone is one. V and J are TRBV7-9 and TRBJ1-5; TRBD1 is a possible D gene (5 bases). CDR3 length: 14 residues. Deletions cut 1 base from V and 3 bases from J, with 7 bases between. The germline CDR1 and CDR2 sequences are SEHNR and FQNEAQ (reference sequence). CDR3 sequence reads: CASSLEGANQPQHF. In DNA, the CDR3 is TGTGCCAGCAGCTTAGAAGGGGCCAATCAGCCCCAGCATTTT.

This clone was found once. The chain employs TRBV14 and TRBJ2-1; D perhaps matches TRBD2 (5 bases). Germline assignment: CDR1 SGHDN and CDR2 FVKESK. The CDR3 is made up of 14 amino acids. The ends were cut back, 0 bases at V and 10 bases at J, with 13 bases in the middle. The CDR3 DNA reads as TGTGCCAGCAGCCAAGATTTCGGGAACCCGGAGCAGTTCTTC. Amino acids: CASSQDFGNPEQFF.

The rearrangement uses TRBV4-1 and TRBJ1-2; D ambiguous. From germline, CDR1 is MGHRA and CDR2 YSYEKL. Trimming cost V 0 bases and J 4 bases, with 9 bases left between them. This CDR3 comprises 14 residues. The CDR3 nucleotides are TGCGCCAGCAGCCAAGATCAGAGTCCCTATGGCTACACCTTC. Protein: CASSQDQSPYGYTF.

This chain links TRBV9 with TRBJ2-5, with 8 bases matching TRBD2. Germline CDR1 and CDR2: SGDLS and YYNGEE. The CDR3 loop spans 15 amino acids. The V gene end was trimmed by 2 bases and the J gene end by 4 bases; junction bases not matched to a gene: 7. The CDR3 bases are TGTGCCAGCAGCGTTTCAAGCGGGAGATCAGAGACCCAGTACTTC. It specifies CASSVSSGRSETQYF.

The gene calls are TRBV29-1 and TRBJ2-3; possibly TRBD2 for D (5 bases). This CDR3 has 15 amino acids. V lost 5 bases to trimming and J lost 0 bases, with 15 bases between them. CDR1 and CDR2 (germline): SQVTM, ANQGSEA. This CDR3 is CSVSRRAISTDTQYF. Written as DNA, the CDR3 is TGCAGCGTTTCGAGGCGGGCTATTAGCACAGATACGCAGTATTTT.

The genes are TRBV5-1 and TRBJ1-2, with unresolved D. Trimming removed 2 bases at V and 6 bases at J, with 11 bases between. This CDR3 is built from 13 residues. Germline V lookup: CDR1 SGHRS, CDR2 YFSETQ. The CDR3 is CASSFEPLHGYTF. The CDR3 region has the DNA TGCGCCAGCAGCTTTGAGCCCCTGCATGGCTACACCTTC.

This chain uses TRBV2 with TRBJ2-4, with D maybe TRBD1 (6 bases). This CDR3 spans 16 amino acids. The germline V gene encodes CDR1 SNHLY and CDR2 FYNNEI. V was cut by 4 bases and J by 0 bases, with 13 bases left in between. CDR3 nucleotide sequence: TGTGCCAGCAGTGGGGGGACACAATTAGCCAAAAACATTCAGTACTTC. Translated, it gives CASSGGTQLAKNIQYF. Looking up the rest from reference TRBV2 and TRBJ2-4 gives the full variable domain: EPEVTQTPSHQVTQMGQEVILRCVPISNHLYFYWYRQILGQKVEFLVSFYNNEISEKSEIFDDQFSVERPDGSNFTLKIRSTKLEDSAMYFCASSGGTQLAKNIQYFGAGTRLSVL.

The chain combines TRBV29-1 with TRBJ2-1; weak D call: TRBD1 (5 bases). CDR1 and CDR2 from the germline V gene are SQVTM and ANQGSEA. The CDR3 extends over 13 amino acids. The V and J ends lost 5 bases and 2 bases respectively, with 10 bases between them. In DNA, the CDR3 is TGCAGCGTTTTTCAGGGTACCTACAATGAGCAGTTCTTC. Its protein is CSVFQGTYNEQFF.

The gene calls are TRBV28 and TRBJ2-7; 9 bases map to TRBD2. The CDR3 totals 15 residues. Germline loops: CDR1 MDHEN, CDR2 SYDVKM. Trimming at V came to 7 bases and at J to 0 bases, leaving 7 bases not matched to a gene. CDR3 sequence: CASKGSGRSSYEQYF. CDR3 bases: TGTGCCAGCAAAGGGAGCGGGAGGAGCTCCTACGAGCAGTACTTC.

The chain carries TRBV28 and TRBJ2-3; TRBD2 might be the D (6 bases). CDR1 is MDHEN and CDR2 is SYDVKM in the germline V gene. This CDR3 is 17 amino acids long. V was trimmed by 8 bases and J by 3 bases, leaving 24 bases between them. In DNA, the CDR3 is TGTGCCAGCTCACAGGTTACCCTAGCGAAGAGGACAGATACGCAGTATTTT. Translated, it gives CASSQVTLAKRTDTQYF.

The genes are TRBV5-1 and TRBJ2-3, with 16 positions matching TRBD2. Germline V gene data show CDR1 as SGHRS and CDR2 as YFSETQ. Trimming at V came to 0 bases and at J to 6 bases, leaving 1 base not matched to a gene. This CDR3 spans 16 amino acids. The CDR3 DNA reads as TGCGCCAGCAGCTTGGTGGGACTAGCGGGAGGGGATACGCAGTATTTT. It is translated as CASSLVGLAGGDTQYF.

The rearrangement links TRBV4-2 to TRBJ2-7; a possible D gene is TRBD2 (7 bases). Germline V gene sequence: CDR1 LGHNA, CDR2 YNFKEQ. The CDR3 contains 17 residues. V lost 6 bases and J lost 1, with 22 bases in between. The CDR3 here is CASSVGGREYTSYEQYF. The CDR3 bases are TGTGCCAGCAGTGTGGGGGGGCGGGAGTATACTTCCTACGAGCAGTACTTC.

The chain recombines TRBV9 with TRBJ1-3; TRBD1 might be the D (6 bases). The V end was cut by 5 bases, the J end by 0 bases, with 15 bases between. The germline CDR1 and CDR2 sequences are SGDLS and YYNGEE. CDR3 length: 16 residues. CDR3 nucleotides: TGTGCCAGCAGGAGGGACAATGCCCGCTCTGGAAACACCATATATTTT. Translating it yields CASRRDNARSGNTIYF.

This clone was seen more than once but under ten times. For the CDR3, the DNA is TGTGCCAGCAGCCCTAACGCGGCCTGGGGAAAAGCTTTCTTT. Translating gives CASSPNAAWGKAFF. This chain uses TRBV2 with TRBJ1-1; D not certain. Germline V lookup: CDR1 SNHLY, CDR2 FYNNEI. Trimming left V 6 bases short and J 9 bases short, with 20 bases between. The CDR3 covers 14 residues.